Each of the 22 T cell receptor beta chains below was sequenced from the same sample in a study of T cell changes during pregnancy in multiple sclerosis (dated by TCRdb to the late 2010s). Libraries were built with the immunoSEQ multiplex PCR assay. TCRdb obtained this table from immuneACCESS and retained in-frame rearrangements with V and J assigned. These tables miss some clones; where compared with another copy, unresolved V genes account for less than half of the shortfall, and the remainder is unexplained. The sample data list about 15,000 clones, and approximately 81% of these were observed just once. Of the sample, 15% to 20% falls within the top ten clones. This material consisted of CD8+ T cells from peripheral blood mononuclear cells, taken in the third trimester of pregnancy. All receptors derive from a female donor in good health, enrolled as a control in a pregnancy study.

The chain joins TRBV5-4 to TRBJ2-1; D not certain. The ends were cut back, 0 bases at V and 3 bases at J, with 13 bases in the middle. CDR1 and CDR2 (germline): SGHNT, YYREEE (reference sequence). The CDR3 covers 16 residues. Here the CDR3 DNA reads TGTGCCAGCAGCTTGGGATCCGGGTTTGACTACAATGAGCAGTTCTTC. This encodes CASSLGSGFDYNEQFF.

This chain's CDR3 is CASSLLRGSGYGYTF. CDR3 nucleotides: TGTGCCAGCAGTTTACTCCGAGGATCGGGCTATGGCTACACCTTC. The gene calls are TRBV28 and TRBJ1-2; D gene unclear. The V gene lost 2 bases and the J gene lost 4 bases, with 14 bases spanning the gap. This CDR3 has 15 residues. The germline V gene has CDR1 MDHEN and CDR2 SYDVKM.

V is TRBV4-2 and J is TRBJ2-1; a weak D match, TRBD2 (5 bases). Trimming shortened V by 0 bases and J by 0 bases, and 9 bases separated the two germline ends. Germline CDR1 reads LGHNA; CDR2 reads YNFKEQ. This CDR3 has 16 residues. CDR3 nucleotide sequence: TGTGCCAGCAGCCAAGATGGAGAGGGCTCCTACAATGAGCAGTTCTTC. Translated, it gives CASSQDGEGSYNEQFF.

V is TRBV6-1 and J is TRBJ2-7; D unresolved. Germline V gene lookup returns CDR1 MNHNS and CDR2 SASEGT. Trimming stripped 0 bases from V and 6 bases from J, with 12 bases between. CDR3 length: 14 residues. In DNA form, the CDR3 reads TGTGCCAGCAGTGAAGCAGCTAGTTTCAGCGAGCAGTACTTC. It specifies CASSEAASFSEQYF.

This chain joins TRBV1 and TRBJ2-2; TRBD2, the table's D call, was not compared with the DNA. TRBV1 is tagged as a pseudogene. The CDR3 contains 13 residues. The CDR3 here is CTSSQDRGGELFF. In DNA form, the CDR3 reads TGCACCAGCAGCCAAGATCGGGGAGGGGAGCTGTTTTTT.

This chain links TRBV6-5 with TRBJ2-3, with TRBD1 identical over 7 bases. In germline, CDR1 is MNHEY, CDR2 SVGAGI. V dropped 2 bases and J dropped 3; count of bases not matched to a gene: 2. CDR3 length: 14 residues. CDR3 region: CASSYRGPTDTQYF. The CDR3 nucleotides are TGTGCCAGCAGTTACAGGGGGCCTACAGATACGCAGTATTTT.

The chain joins TRBV5-6 to TRBJ2-5; 12 bases are shared with TRBD2. The CDR3 totals 16 residues. With 2 bases clipped from V and 5 bases from J, the junction kept 7 bases outside the gene matches. Germline V lookup: CDR1 SGHDT, CDR2 YYEEEE. Written as DNA, the CDR3 is TGTGCCAGCAGCTTCCTGACTAGCGGGAGTAGGGAGACCCAGTACTTC. It specifies CASSFLTSGSRETQYF.

J is TRBJ1-3 and V is TRBV6-5; D is possibly TRBD1 (5 bases). The germline gives CDR1 MNHEY, CDR2 SVGAGI. The ends were cut back, 6 bases at V and 0 bases at J, with 12 bases in the middle. The CDR3 is 15 residues long. The CDR3 sequence is CASRRDSTSGNTIYF. CDR3 coding DNA: TGTGCCAGCAGGAGAGACAGCACCTCTGGAAACACCATATATTTT.

Only a few counts were recorded for this clone. This sequence joins TRBV30 and TRBJ2-1, with 7 bases aligning to TRBD2. Germline loops: CDR1 GTSNPN, CDR2 SVGIG (reference sequence). This CDR3 contains 14 residues. V shed 3 bases and J 4 bases; nucleotides not matched to a gene: 6. The CDR3 loop is CAWSGGSGYNEQFF. CDR3 nucleotide sequence: TGTGCCTGGAGCGGGGGGAGTGGATACAATGAGCAGTTCTTC.

This chain links TRBV5-5 with TRBJ2-7; 11 bases line up with TRBD2. Trimming at V came to 4 bases and at J to 6 bases, leaving 18 bases not matched to a gene. There are 18 residues in the CDR3. Germline V lookup: CDR1 SGHKS, CDR2 YYEKEE (reference sequence). The CDR3 region is CASSPRWTVLAGVLEQYF. The CDR3 DNA reads as TGTGCCAGCAGCCCCAGATGGACAGTACTAGCGGGAGTTCTCGAGCAGTACTTC.

The chain has TRBV7-9 and TRBJ2-2; TRBD2 aligns across 11 bases. The ends lost 5 bases at V and 1 base at J; junction bases unmatched: 6. Germline V lookup: CDR1 SEHNR, CDR2 FQNEAQ (reference sequence). CDR3 size: 17 residues. The CDR3 loop is CASSPRGLAVNTGELFF. In DNA, the CDR3 is TGTGCCAGCAGCCCAAGGGGACTAGCGGTGAACACCGGGGAGCTGTTTTTT.

The chain combines TRBV6-6 with TRBJ1-2; TRBD1 aligns across 9 bases. The CDR3 extends over 15 amino acids. Looked up from germline, CDR1 is MNHNY and CDR2 is SVGAGI (reference sequence). The V segment lost 8 bases and the J segment 4 bases; nucleotides outside the gene matches: 11. The CDR3 loop is CASEQGAAGRYGYTF. In DNA form, the CDR3 reads TGTGCCAGCGAACAGGGGGCCGCAGGGCGCTATGGCTACACCTTC.

The table lists this clone with a few counts. This chain connects TRBV6-4 to TRBJ1-6; TRBD1 matches at 12 bases. The length of the CDR3 is 15 residues. Looked up from germline, CDR1 is MRHNA and CDR2 is SNTAGT. V shed 0 bases and J 9 bases; nucleotides not matched to a gene: 0. CDR3 residues: CASSDSGQGASPLHF. For the CDR3, the DNA is TGTGCCAGCAGTGACTCGGGACAGGGGGCTTCACCCCTCCACTTT.

The genes are TRBV7-8 and TRBJ2-1, with 10 bases lining up with TRBD2. The CDR3 is made up of 16 amino acids. The V gene's germline CDR1 is SGHVS and CDR2 FQNEAQ. V shed 4 bases and J 7 bases; nucleotides not matched to a gene: 10. In DNA, the CDR3 is TGTGCCAGCAGCTCTCTCCTAGCGGGAGTGGGGAATGAGCAGTTCTTC. Its protein product is CASSSLLAGVGNEQFF.

Remarks on this clone: The same CDR3 also results from other DNA sequences found in this sample. The CDR3: CASGAGGNYEQYF. The CDR3 coding sequence is TGTGCCAGCGGGGCAGGGGGAAACTACGAGCAGTACTTC. This chain links TRBV6-5 with TRBJ2-7; 7 bases agree with TRBD1. Germline values: CDR1 MNHEY, CDR2 SVGAGI. This CDR3 has 13 amino acids. V lost 8 bases, J lost 3 bases, and 7 bases stayed unmatched.

The rearrangement links TRBV5-6 to TRBJ1-1; 11 nucleotides align to TRBD1. This CDR3 has 17 residues. V dropped 4 bases and J dropped 4; count of bases not matched to a gene: 12. The germline V gene has CDR1 SGHDT and CDR2 YYEEEE. The CDR3 bases are TGTGCCAGCAGCGACCCGGGACAGGGGGTTTTAGGCACTGAAGCTTTCTTT. Amino acid sequence: CASSDPGQGVLGTEAFF.

The rearrangement links TRBV2 to TRBJ2-1; 8 bases fit TRBD2. CDR1 and CDR2 (germline): SNHLY, FYNNEI. J lost 8 bases, V lost 9 bases, and 9 bases had no gene match. This CDR3 has 13 amino acids. The CDR3 DNA follows: TGTGCCAGGAAGGAGCGGGAGTCGTATGAGCAGTTCTTC. Translation gives CARKERESYEQFF.

The chain employs TRBV7-2 and TRBJ2-2; 14 bases agree with TRBD2. The CDR3 length is 19 residues. The ends lost 1 base at V and 4 bases at J; junction bases unmatched: 8. The germline CDR1 and CDR2 sequences are SGHTA and FQGNSA. CDR3 region: CASSLGGTSGGPGTGELFF. CDR3 sequence (DNA): TGTGCCAGCAGCTTAGGGGGGACTAGCGGGGGCCCGGGCACCGGGGAGCTGTTTTTT.

This clone is a singleton in its sample. The chain uses TRBV4-3 and TRBJ2-3; 8 nucleotides line up with TRBD1. The germline V gene encodes CDR1 LGHNA and CDR2 YSLEER. The CDR3 is 15 residues long. Trimming removed 4 bases from V and 2 bases from J; junction bases left unmatched: 5. In nucleotides, the CDR3 is TGCGCCAGCAGCCCCGGGACAGGAGTCACAGATACGCAGTATTTT. It encodes CASSPGTGVTDTQYF.

This clone showed up just once. V is TRBV9 and J is TRBJ2-7; D perhaps matches TRBD2 (5 bases). Per germline, CDR1 SGDLS and CDR2 YYNGEE. The CDR3 sequence is 14 residues long. The germline V and J ends were trimmed by 0 bases and 3 bases, with 10 bases remaining between them. The CDR3 sequence is CASSVDGEHYEQYF. CDR3 DNA sequence: TGTGCCAGCAGCGTAGACGGGGAACACTACGAGCAGTACTTC.

This chain joins TRBV9 and TRBJ1-2, with D possibly being TRBD1 (6 bases). Germline loops: CDR1 SGDLS, CDR2 YYNGEE. V was clipped by 0 bases and J by 6 bases, with 9 bases between them. This CDR3 spans 13 amino acids. CDR3 coding DNA: TGTGCCAGCAGCGTAGCAGGGGTGGATGGCTACACCTTC. It yields the protein CASSVAGVDGYTF. Full variable domain (rest looked up from reference TRBV9 and TRBJ1-2): DSGVTQTPKHLITATGQRVTLRCSPRSGDLSVYWYQQSLDQGLQFLIQYYNGEERAKGNILERFSAQQFPDLHSELNLSSLELGDSALYFCASSVAGVDGYTFGSGTRLTVV.

The chain has TRBV5-4 and TRBJ2-7; 8 nucleotides match TRBD2. V shed 2 bases, J shed 3 bases, and the junction held 4 bases outside the gene matches. This CDR3 has 14 residues. CDR1 and CDR2 from the germline V gene are SGHNT and YYREEE (reference sequence). CDR3 in DNA: TGTGCCAGCAGCTTCGGAAGCGGGAGCTACGAGCAGTACTTC. It codes for CASSFGSGSYEQYF.